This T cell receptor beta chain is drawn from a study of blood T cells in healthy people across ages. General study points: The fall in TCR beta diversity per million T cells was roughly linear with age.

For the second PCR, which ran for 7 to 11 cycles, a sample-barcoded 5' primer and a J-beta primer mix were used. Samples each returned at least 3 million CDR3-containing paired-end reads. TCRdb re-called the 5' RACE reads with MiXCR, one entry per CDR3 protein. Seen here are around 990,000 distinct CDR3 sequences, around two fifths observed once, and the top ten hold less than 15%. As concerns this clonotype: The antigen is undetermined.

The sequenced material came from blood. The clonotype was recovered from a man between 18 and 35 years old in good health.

This chain's CDR3 is CASSGTGGWMGNGYTF. The CDR3 nucleotides read TGTGCCAGCAGTGGGACAGGGGGTTGGATGGGCAATGGCTACACCTTC. This chain connects TRBV25-1 to TRBJ1-2; TRBD1 matches 10 bases. The V gene end was trimmed by 4 bases and the J gene end by 6 bases; junction bases not matched to a gene: 11. The CDR3 totals 16 residues. The germline V gene encodes CDR1 MGHDK and CDR2 SYGVNS.